The clone carrying this TCR beta chain was seen many times. The antigen is not known. The patients, who ranged from 18 to 65 in age, presented with newly diagnosed hyperthyroidism lasting under 2 months. When hyperthyroidism was first diagnosed, the blood sample was taken, preceding any ophthalmopathy symptoms. This sample holds PBMCs from 8 to 10 ml fresh peripheral blood. From RNA transcripts, TCR beta CDR3 regions were amplified. When the TCR CDR3 underwent first-round RT-PCR, the HTBI primer set was used. A single record per CDR3 protein comes from TCRdb applying MiXCR to the multiplex PCR reads. The table records around 300,000 distinct CDR3 sequences, around a quarter of them present only once. This sample was taken from a study of T cells in Graves' hyperthyroidism and ophthalmopathy. Points from the study as a whole: From stable hyperthyroidism, ophthalmopathy was separated by a 13 V-J model.

CDR1 and CDR2 (germline): KGHDR, SFDVKD. CDR3 length: 15 amino acids. V lost 2 bases and J 5 bases, leaving 11 bases between the germline ends. This TCR derives from a man aged 35-49 years with Graves' hyperthyroidism that later progressed to Graves' ophthalmopathy. V gene TRBV24-1 combines with J gene TRBJ2-2, with a weak D call TRBD2 (5 bases). The sample consisted of blood. The CDR3 bases are TGTGCCACCAGTGATTCGCGCACTAGTACCGGGGAGCTGTTTTTT. Its protein product is CATSDSRTSTGELFF.